The 23 T cell receptor beta chains in this list originate from one sample, sequenced in a study of control samples from healthy donors and cancer patients. Sequenced by immunoSEQ multiplex PCR; TCRdb stores in-frame clones only, minus some. The table has 150,000 or so clones, 92% seen once. The sequencing input was blood. The receptor source for this set is a woman aged 45-59 years in good health.

The count of this clone is one. This chain links TRBV7-2 with TRBJ2-2; the D gene could be TRBD1 or TRBD2 (5 bases each). The V end lost 6 bases, the J end lost 3 bases, and 17 bases lay between the germline ends. The CDR3 length is 16 residues. CDR1 is SGHTA, CDR2 FQGNSA, per germline. The DNA for the CDR3 is TGTGCCAGCAGTCCGCATGGGGGTTCGGACACCGGGGAGCTGTTTTTT. Its protein product is CASSPHGGSDTGELFF.

The chain uses TRBV19 and TRBJ1-4; possibly TRBD1 for D (5 bases). From germline, CDR1 is LNHDA and CDR2 SQIVND (reference sequence). The V gene lost 6 bases and the J gene lost 11 bases, with 16 bases spanning the gap. The CDR3 totals 13 residues. This CDR3 reads CASRIPPRGKLFF. CDR3 DNA: TGTGCCAGTAGGATACCCCCTCGGGGGAAACTGTTTTTT.

This chain links TRBV27 with TRBJ1-1; D unresolved. Germline V gives CDR1 MNHEY, CDR2 SMNVEV (reference sequence). This CDR3 region has 14 residues. V lost 9 bases to trimming and J lost 0 bases, with 14 bases between them. The CDR3 DNA follows: TGTGCCAGAATGCGGAGACACTTGAACACTGAAGCTTTCTTT. Its translation is CARMRRHLNTEAFF.

The chain employs TRBV6-2 or TRBV6-3 and TRBJ2-7; 8 nucleotides align to TRBD1. This CDR3 spans 15 amino acids. The J segment lost 2 bases and the V segment lost 2 bases, leaving 5 bases of the junction unmatched. The germline CDR1 and CDR2 sequences are MNHEY and SVGEGT. The CDR3 DNA follows: TGTGCCAGCAGTTACGATCAGGGGGCGACCTACGAGCAGTACTTC. This sequence encodes CASSYDQGATYEQYF.

The chain uses TRBV28 and TRBJ1-1, with D maybe TRBD1 (5 bases). Germline V lookup: CDR1 MDHEN, CDR2 SYDVKM. Trimming removed 3 bases at V and 11 bases at J, with 13 bases between. This CDR3 contains 12 residues. CDR3 amino acids: CASSFGRGWAFF. Here the CDR3 DNA reads TGTGCCAGCAGTTTCGGTAGGGGATGGGCTTTCTTT.

The gene calls are TRBV7-2 and TRBJ2-3; 12 positions agree with TRBD2. Germline V gene data show CDR1 as SGHTA and CDR2 as FQGNSA. V lost 4 bases to trimming and J lost 5 bases; unmatched junction nucleotides: 7. CDR3 length: 16 amino acids. The CDR3 region is CASSSRLAGVRDTQYF. As DNA, the CDR3 is TGTGCCAGCAGCTCCCGACTAGCGGGGGTTCGAGATACGCAGTATTTT.

The CDR3 region is CASSLAAGKLFF. The CDR3 nucleotides read TGTGCCAGCAGCTTGGCCGCGGGGAAACTGTTTTTT. The chain couples TRBV5-6 to TRBJ1-4; D is ambiguous. CDR1 is SGHDT and CDR2 is YYEEEE in the germline V gene. V lost 0 bases to trimming and J lost 11 bases, with 8 bases between them. This CDR3 spans 12 amino acids.

The chain is built from TRBV19 and TRBJ2-6; D is unresolved. With 6 bases removed from V and 2 bases from J, the gap between germline ends came to 8 bases. CDR3 length: 14 amino acids. CDR1 LNHDA and CDR2 SQIVND come from the germline V gene (reference sequence). CDR3 sequence: CASSPWAGANVLTF. DNA for the CDR3: TGTGCCAGTAGCCCATGGGCTGGGGCCAACGTCCTGACTTTC.

About this clone: The same CDR3 also results from other DNA sequences found in this sample. V usage is TRBV4-2 and J usage is TRBJ2-3, with 7 bases lining up with TRBD2. The germline V gene has CDR1 LGHNA and CDR2 YNFKEQ. Losses at the gene ends were 4 bases for V and 2 bases for J; bases not matched to a gene: 6. The CDR3 length is 15 residues. Here the CDR3 DNA reads TGTGCCAGCAGCCTGCTAGCGGAAGCCACAGATACGCAGTATTTT. Encoded protein: CASSLLAEATDTQYF.

The V call is TRBV7-9, the J call TRBJ1-4, with D perhaps matching TRBD1 (6 bases). In germline, CDR1 is SEHNR, CDR2 FQNEAQ (reference sequence). There are 16 residues in the CDR3. Trimming pared 5 bases from V and 8 bases from J, leaving 21 bases between. CDR3 residues: CASSPRSMRQGEKLFF. The CDR3, as DNA: TGTGCCAGCAGCCCCAGGAGTATGAGGCAGGGGGAAAAACTGTTTTTT.

V gene TRBV5-4 combines with J gene TRBJ2-7; 10 bases map to TRBD1. The CDR3 sequence is 15 residues long. V lost 1 base, J lost 6 bases, and 7 bases stayed unmatched. Germline values: CDR1 SGHNT, CDR2 YYREEE (reference sequence). The CDR3 sequence is CASSLPGTGDPEQYF. CDR3 DNA: TGTGCCAGCAGCTTGCCCGGGACAGGGGATCCCGAGCAGTACTTC.

J is TRBJ2-7 and V is TRBV30, with a tentative D call TRBD1 (8 bases). V lost 2 bases, J lost 2 bases, and 19 bases lay in between. Germline V gives CDR1 GTSNPN, CDR2 SVGIG (reference sequence). This CDR3 is built from 16 residues. The CDR3 DNA reads TGTGCCTGGAGTACTCAGCGGGGCAGGGGGCCCTACGAGCAGTACTTC. This translates into CAWSTQRGRGPYEQYF.

The gene calls are TRBV18 and TRBJ2-7, with D uncertain. The CDR3 has 14 residues. The V end was cut by 2 bases, the J end by 7 bases, with 15 bases between. CDR1 is KGHSH, CDR2 LQKENI, per germline. CDR3 bases: TGTGCCAGCTCACCAGGTTCAGGTGTGGGAGAGCAGTACTTC. Translation gives CASSPGSGVGEQYF.

The rearrangement links TRBV6-5 to TRBJ1-4; D unresolved. The V and J ends lost 6 bases and 0 bases respectively, with 11 bases between them. In germline, CDR1 is MNHEY, CDR2 SVGAGI. The CDR3 runs to 15 residues. The CDR3 loop reads CASRKVRATNEKLFF. CDR3 nucleotide sequence: TGTGCCAGCAGAAAGGTCCGGGCAACTAATGAAAAACTGTTTTTT.

The chain joins TRBV10-1 to TRBJ2-5; possibly TRBD1 for D (5 bases). Deletions cut 8 bases from V and 2 bases from J, with 15 bases between. Germline V gene data show CDR1 as WNHNN and CDR2 as SYGVQD (reference sequence). The CDR3 runs 14 residues. CDR3 in amino acids: CASGFGQRQETQYF. In DNA form, the CDR3 reads TGCGCCAGCGGCTTCGGACAACGACAAGAGACCCAGTACTTC.

For this clone: Other DNA sequences from this sample encode an identical CDR3 as well. V usage is TRBV2 and J usage is TRBJ1-2, with TRBD1 identical over 10 bases. V lost 3 bases, J lost 8 bases, and 3 bases stayed unmatched. The CDR3 has 13 residues. In germline, CDR1 is SNHLY, CDR2 FYNNEI. The CDR3 region is CASSEGTGEGYTF. The CDR3 DNA follows: TGTGCCAGCAGTGAGGGGACAGGGGAGGGCTACACCTTC.

The CDR3 protein is CASSVAGGRYTQYF. The CDR3, as DNA: TGTGCCAGCAGCGTTGCGGGAGGAAGGTATACGCAGTATTTT. This sequence joins TRBV11-2 and TRBJ2-3; 8 bases are shared with TRBD2. V was pared by 5 bases and J by 7 bases, with 8 bases of the junction left unmatched. This CDR3 region has 14 residues. Germline CDR1 SGHAT, CDR2 FQNNGV.

The genes are TRBV30 and TRBJ1-3, with D perhaps matching TRBD1 (5 bases). Germline V lookup: CDR1 GTSNPN, CDR2 SVGIG (reference sequence). The CDR3 loop spans 13 amino acids. V was clipped by 7 bases and J by 0 bases, with 10 bases between them. This CDR3 reads CAFQGSSGNTIYF. The DNA for the CDR3 is TGTGCCTTTCAGGGCAGCTCTGGAAACACCATATATTTT.

V gene TRBV2 combines with J gene TRBJ1-1; 9 nucleotides line up with TRBD1. Germline assignment: CDR1 SNHLY and CDR2 FYNNEI. The CDR3 loop spans 17 amino acids. V shed 4 bases and J 2 bases; nucleotides not matched to a gene: 11. The CDR3 DNA reads as TGTGCCAGCAGTGGACTAGGACAGGGGAAAGCTAACACTGAAGCTTTCTTT. Residues: CASSGLGQGKANTEAFF.

The chain couples TRBV2 to TRBJ1-4; tentative D call: TRBD1 (5 bases). CDR1 is SNHLY, CDR2 FYNNEI, per germline. V gave up 3 bases and J gave up 8 bases, with 13 bases separating them. The CDR3 contains 14 residues. CDR3: CASSEHFGGEKLFF. The CDR3 coding sequence is TGTGCCAGCAGTGAGCATTTCGGGGGAGAAAAACTGTTTTTT.

The CDR3 sequence is CAWSGGSGTSGSGEQFF. The CDR3 DNA sequence: TGTGCCTGGAGTGGGGGGTCCGGGACTAGCGGGAGTGGGGAGCAGTTCTTC. The chain carries TRBV30 and TRBJ2-1; 14 bases agree with TRBD2. The junction had 12 bases not matched to a gene; V was cut back by 1 base and J by 10 bases. The CDR3 loop spans 17 amino acids. Germline CDR1 reads GTSNPN; CDR2 reads SVGIG (reference sequence). Based on the CDR3 plus reference TRBV30 and TRBJ2-1, the full variable domain is SQTIHQWPATLVQPVGSPLSLECTVEGTSNPNLYWYRQAAGRGLQLLFYSVGIGQISSEVPQNLSASRPQDRQFILSSKKLLLSDSGFYLCAWSGGSGTSGSGEQFFGPGTRLTVL.

This chain joins TRBV27 and TRBJ2-1; 16 bases align to TRBD2. The CDR3 extends over 21 amino acids. From germline, CDR1 is MNHEY and CDR2 SMNVEV (reference sequence). V was clipped by 2 bases and J by 1 base; unmatched bases: 11. CDR3 in amino acids: CASSLPSGLAGGPASYNEQFF. The CDR3, as DNA: TGTGCCAGCAGTTTACCCTCGGGACTAGCGGGGGGGCCAGCATCCTACAATGAGCAGTTCTTC.

This chain joins TRBV6-5 and TRBJ1-2; 8 nucleotides line up with TRBD1. Trimming took 2 bases from V and 2 from J; bases not matched to a gene: 1. Looked up from germline, CDR1 is MNHEY and CDR2 is SVGAGI. The CDR3 is 14 residues long. Here the CDR3 reads CASSYAGGNYGYTF. The CDR3 nucleotides read TGTGCCAGCAGTTACGCAGGGGGCAACTATGGCTACACCTTC.